This T cell receptor (beta chain) was recorded in a study of blood T cell repertoires in COVID-19. Overall study context: Acute and convalescent COVID-19 samples came from the United States, Italy and Spain. From T cells, B-cell-depleted T cells, or PBMCs came the material, which was cDNA or gDNA.

Germline V lookup: CDR1 LNHDA, CDR2 SQIVND (reference sequence). CDR3 length equals 15 residues. J gave up 8 bases and V 0 bases, and 6 bases lay outside the gene matches. The method was immunoSEQ multiplex PCR; TCRdb's version includes in-frame clones alone and lacks a portion of them. The sample yields about 130,000 clones, 70% to 75% seen once. This clone has more than one count but fewer than ten. This rearrangement joins TRBV19 to TRBJ1-1; TRBD1 matches 10 bases. This receptor was identified in a man in his 60s with acute or convalescent COVID-19. Sequences were obtained from peripheral blood. The CDR3 DNA reads as TGTGCCAGTAGTATAGATCTGACAGGGGGCGAAGAAGCTTTCTTT. Translating it yields CASSIDLTGGEEAFF.